This TCR beta chain was sequenced in a study of blood T cell repertoires in COVID-19. Study details: Donors in the United States, Italy and Spain gave samples during acute or convalescent COVID-19. Sources were T cells, B-cell-depleted T cells, or PBMCs; the material itself was cDNA or gDNA.

Clinical histories supplied by participants themselves formed the basis of cohort assignment. CDR3 length: 14 residues. With V trimmed by 4 bases and J by 6 bases, 3 bases remained unmatched. Per the germline V gene, CDR1 is SGHTA and CDR2 is FQGNSA. Original data processing: Reference gene primer amplification gave estimated nucleated cell counts. The repertoire was sequenced with immunoSEQ multiplex PCR; TCRdb's copy has only in-frame clones and lacks some. That table gives V, J and clone size, and the DNA gave D and trimming. This table holds about 150,000 clones, roughly 87% found once. V is TRBV7-2 and J is TRBJ2-2; 9 bases are a match to TRBD1. Material: PBMCs or T cells enriched from blood (not recorded which). The source is a woman between 40 and 50 years old who had been exposed to COVID-19. Here the CDR3 DNA reads TGTGCCAGCAGCTCCCGGACAGGGGCCGGGGAGCTGTTTTTT. Its translation is CASSSRTGAGELFF.